Below are 12 T cell receptor beta chains sequenced from a single sample in a study of OX40 agonist ivuxolimab in advanced cancers. Clones were read by immunoSEQ multiplex PCR, and TCRdb kept only the in-frame ones, dropping some. Found here are 51,000 or so clones, 75% to 90% of them singletons; the top ten hold about 14%. The material was CD4+ or CD8+ T cells sorted from blood, obtained in a trial of the OX40 agonist ivuxolimab. These TCRs come from an adult with an advanced solid tumor such as melanoma, head and neck, liver or kidney cancer.

This chain connects TRBV5-6 to TRBJ1-1; TRBD1 might be the D (5 bases). The germline gives CDR1 SGHDT, CDR2 YYEEEE. The CDR3 loop spans 15 amino acids. Trimming stripped 0 bases from V and 4 bases from J, with 13 bases between. In nucleotides, the CDR3 is TGTGCCAGCAGCTTGGAGGGGCGGGGGAGCACTGAAGCTTTCTTT. This encodes CASSLEGRGSTEAFF.

Note on this clone: Its ends do not fully match the called genes, so a read error is possible. This chain joins TRBV6-4 and TRBJ1-1; D perhaps matches TRBD1 (5 bases). The CDR3 extends over 14 amino acids. Germline CDR1 reads MRHNA; CDR2 reads SNTAGT. The CDR3 sequence is CASRPGTGNAEAFF. The CDR3 DNA is TGTGCCAGCAGACCCGGGACGGGGAACGCTGAAGCTTTCTTT.

The sample holds one count of this clone. The chain couples TRBV6-5 to TRBJ2-7, with 9 nucleotides matching TRBD2. CDR3 length: 16 residues. Germline assignment: CDR1 MNHEY and CDR2 SVGAGI. V shed 4 bases, J shed 2 bases, and the junction held 9 bases outside the gene matches. Here the CDR3 DNA reads TGTGCCAGCAGTTCCCCAGTAGCGGGGGACACCTACGAGCAGTACTTC. This translates into CASSSPVAGDTYEQYF.

This chain connects TRBV30 to TRBJ1-2; the match to TRBD1 covers 12 bases. Germline V CDR1 and CDR2: GTSNPN, SVGIG (reference sequence). The V segment lost 3 bases and the J segment 4 bases; nucleotides outside the gene matches: 3. The CDR3 is made up of 14 amino acids. In DNA form, the CDR3 reads TGTGCCTGGAGCCCGGGACAGGGGGCCTATGGCTACACCTTC. It specifies CAWSPGQGAYGYTF.

CDR3 in amino acids: CASSLASIMGSPLHF. CDR3 nucleotides: TGTGCCAGCAGTTTGGCTTCTATTATGGGATCACCCCTCCACTTT. The chain joins TRBV27 to TRBJ1-6; D gene uncertain. The V end lost 3 bases, the J end lost 10 bases, and 16 bases lay between the germline ends. The CDR3 covers 15 residues. Looked up from germline, CDR1 is MNHEY and CDR2 is SMNVEV (reference sequence).

The gene calls are TRBV5-1 and TRBJ1-1; 8 nucleotides line up with TRBD1. V trimming: 6 bases; J trimming: 1 base; junction bases outside the gene matches: 5. Germline V lookup: CDR1 SGHRS, CDR2 YFSETQ. This CDR3 has 14 amino acids. CDR3 DNA: TGCGCCAGCAAGGCCGGACAGGGGAACACTGAAGCTTTCTTT. The encoded protein is CASKAGQGNTEAFF. The variable domain in full, with the rest retrieved from reference TRBV5-1 and TRBJ1-1, is KAGVTQTPRYLIKTRGQQVTLSCSPISGHRSVSWYQQTPGQGLQFLFEYFSETQRNKGNFPGRFSGRQFSNSRSEMNVSTLELGDSALYLCASKAGQGNTEAFFGQGTRLTVV.

The CDR3: CASSFGEGRIYGYTF. The CDR3 nucleotides read TGTGCCAGCAGCTTCGGGGAGGGGAGGATTTATGGCTACACCTTC. The chain combines TRBV11-2 with TRBJ1-2, with D possibly matching TRBD1 (5 bases). CDR3 length: 15 residues. V lost 3 bases and J 5 bases, leaving 16 bases between the germline ends. The germline CDR1 and CDR2 sequences are SGHAT and FQNNGV.

This clone was picked up a small number of times. The chain combines TRBV5-4 with TRBJ1-3; 9 nucleotides match TRBD1. V lost 2 bases and J lost 4; bases outside the gene matches: 4. The germline V gene has CDR1 SGHNT and CDR2 YYREEE (reference sequence). The CDR3 spans 15 residues. CDR3 DNA sequence: TGTGCCAGCAGCTTTGGGACAGGGATGGGAAACACCATATATTTT. Its translation is CASSFGTGMGNTIYF.

The rearrangement joins TRBV19 to TRBJ1-2, with a weak D call TRBD1 (5 bases). V lost 10 bases and J 6 bases, leaving 15 bases between the germline ends. Germline V gene sequence: CDR1 LNHDA, CDR2 SQIVND (reference sequence). CDR3 length equals 12 residues. The CDR3 reads CATGGPQNGYTF. The CDR3, as DNA: TGTGCCACCGGGGGACCGCAGAATGGCTACACCTTC.

This chain connects TRBV7-2 to TRBJ1-1; the match to TRBD1 covers 8 bases. The germline CDR1 and CDR2 sequences are SGHTA and FQGNSA. CDR3 length equals 13 residues. V gave up 5 bases and J gave up 6 bases; unmatched junction bases: 5. In nucleotides, the CDR3 is TGTGCCAGCAGCCCCGGCAGGGGGCCTGAAGCTTTCTTT. It translates to CASSPGRGPEAFF.

The chain is built from TRBV25-1 and TRBJ2-7; D not resolved. The V and J ends lost 4 bases and 5 bases respectively, with 18 bases between them. This CDR3 is built from 15 residues. The V gene's germline CDR1 is MGHDK and CDR2 SYGVNS. The CDR3, as DNA: TGTGCCAGCAGTGCCCGGATACTCCTAGGGAACGAGCAGTACTTC. It encodes CASSARILLGNEQYF.

The chain joins TRBV7-9 to TRBJ2-7, with TRBD1 identical over 12 bases. Germline trimming cut 4 bases from V and 5 bases from J; bases unmatched to any gene: 9. The CDR3 spans 16 residues. Germline V lookup: CDR1 SEHNR, CDR2 FQNEAQ (reference sequence). The DNA of the CDR3 is TGTGCCAGCAGCTCCCCCGGCCGGGACAGGGGGCACGAGCAGTACTTC. It encodes CASSSPGRDRGHEQYF.